Each of the 3 T cell receptor beta chains below was sequenced from the same sample in a study of identical twins. TCRdb processed the 5' RACE reads anew with MiXCR; each CDR3 protein has one entry. The sample holds about 480,000 distinct CDR3 sequences, 11% to 15% seen once. The sample was also reused in another study, on yellow fever vaccine responses in identical twins.

Source material: CD4+ T cells sorted from blood. These receptors were collected from a woman under 30 in good health.

This clonotype was observed a handful of times. The J gene is TRBJ2-3, the V gene TRBV7-2; 10 nucleotides agree with TRBD2. The CDR3 runs to 16 residues. J was trimmed by 5 bases and V by 4 bases; bases with no gene match: 9. The germline gives CDR1 SGHTA, CDR2 FQGNSA. CDR3 region: CASSSPGLAREDTQYF. CDR3 nucleotide sequence: TGTGCCAGCAGCTCTCCGGGACTAGCGCGGGAAGATACGCAGTATTTT.

This clonotype has only a few counts. V usage is TRBV20-1 and J usage is TRBJ2-7, with 12 bases lining up with TRBD2. Germline CDR1 DFQATT, CDR2 SNEGSKA (reference sequence). The CDR3 totals 14 residues. With V trimmed by 2 bases and J by 7 bases, 6 bases remained unmatched. CDR3 in amino acids: CSARLAGGPGEQYF. The CDR3 DNA reads as TGCAGTGCTAGACTAGCGGGAGGGCCGGGAGAGCAGTACTTC.

This clonotype turned up a few times. The junction departs from germline at one end; a sequencing error may be responsible. The chain combines TRBV3-1 with TRBJ2-4; D might be TRBD1 or TRBD2, each matching 5 bases. CDR1 and CDR2 (germline): LGHDT, YNNKEL (reference sequence). CDR3 length: 13 residues. CDR3 coding DNA: TGTGCCAGCAGCCAGACCGGGGCCCTCCACGTGAACTTC. Translated: CASSQTGALHVNF. Supplemented by reference TRBV3-1 and TRBJ2-4, the full variable domain reads DTAVSQTPKYLVTQMGNDKSIKCEQNLGHDTMYWYKQDSKKFLKIMFSYNNKELIINETVPNRFSPKSPDKAHLNLHINSLELGDSAVYFCASSQTGALHVNFGAGTRLSVL.